This entry lists 3 T cell receptor beta chains sequenced from one sample in a study of shared clonotypes between healthy human individuals. Assay: immunoSEQ multiplex PCR; the TCRdb copy retains only in-frame clones and omits some. The sample has some 2.4 million clones; 80% to 95% are singletons. Sequences were obtained from naive CD4+ T cells from PBMCs. Indicated subset: CD45RA+ positively selected. The receptor set was obtained from a man aged 18 to 29 in good health. Some clones in this sample may be carry-over from other donors' samples.

About this clone itself: At the DNA level, this CDR3 is encoded by other sequences in the same sample as well. V is TRBV5-1 and J is TRBJ1-1, with TRBD1 identical over 9 bases. CDR3 size: 14 residues. Trimming cost V 0 bases and J 5 bases; bases outside gene matches: 2. The V gene's germline CDR1 is SGHRS and CDR2 YFSETQ. The CDR3 is CASSLGTGVTEAFF. The CDR3 DNA sequence: TGCGCCAGCAGCTTGGGGACAGGGGTGACTGAAGCTTTCTTT.

To note about this clone: The sample has other DNA sequences that encode this CDR3 too. The rearrangement links TRBV18 to TRBJ1-3; no definite D call. The CDR3 sequence is 14 residues long. Trimming cost V 3 bases and J 0 bases, with 6 bases left between them. Germline CDR1 is KGHSH and CDR2 is LQKENI. CDR3 sequence: CASSPEGSGNTIYF. CDR3 in DNA: TGTGCCAGCTCACCTGAAGGCTCTGGAAACACCATATATTTT.

The chain couples TRBV6-1 to TRBJ1-5, with D possibly matching TRBD1 (5 bases). The ends were cut back, 4 bases at V and 7 bases at J, with 23 bases in the middle. This CDR3 comprises 17 residues. Germline V CDR1 and CDR2: MNHNS, SASEGT. CDR3 sequence: CASSGQIPNHRGQPQHF. In DNA, the CDR3 is TGTGCCAGCAGTGGACAGATCCCTAACCACCGCGGGCAGCCCCAGCATTTT.